The 10 T cell receptor beta chains presented below share a single source sample, sequenced in a study of T-cell reconstitution after alpha-beta-depleted transplantation in children. Preparation of the TCRbeta library used unique molecular identifiers. TCRdb processed the PCR reads anew with MiXCR; each CDR3 protein has one entry. The sample consists of about 410,000 distinct CDR3 sequences, over 20% of them appearing once. The sample was PBMCs from the stem cell graft donor, taken from the stem cell graft. The receptors derive from a human donor who donated a stem cell graft to a child with acute myeloid leukemia.

The gene calls are TRBV20-1 and TRBJ1-6; 8 bases map to TRBD1. Germline V gene lookup returns CDR1 DFQATT and CDR2 SNEGSKA (reference sequence). V was clipped by 1 base and J by 0 bases; unmatched bases: 2. There are 16 residues in the CDR3. Here the CDR3 DNA reads TGCAGTGCTAGAGGGCAGGGGGCCTCCTATAATTCACCCCTCCACTTT. It translates to CSARGQGASYNSPLHF.

This clonotype was detected only a few times. The chain links TRBV27 to TRBJ2-2; 13 positions match TRBD2. V was clipped by 6 bases and J by 5 bases; unmatched bases: 9. The CDR3 length is 17 residues. Germline lookup yields CDR1 MNHEY and CDR2 SMNVEV (reference sequence). CDR3 nucleotide sequence: TGTGCCAGCAGCGTTGGACTAGCGGGAGTATGGACCGGGGAGCTGTTTTTT. Its translation is CASSVGLAGVWTGELFF.

This clonotype was observed at least ten times. V gene TRBV12-3 or TRBV12-4 combines with J gene TRBJ2-1, with 7 positions matching TRBD2. Losses at the gene ends were 2 bases for V and 4 bases for J; bases not matched to a gene: 5. This CDR3 region has 15 residues. CDR3 coding DNA: TGTGCCAGCAGTTTATCTTCTAGCGGATACAATGAGCAGTTCTTC. Encoded protein: CASSLSSSGYNEQFF.

V and J are TRBV15 and TRBJ2-1; 8 nucleotides match TRBD1. The CDR3 has 17 residues. Looked up from germline, CDR1 is LNHNV and CDR2 is YYDKDF (reference sequence). V was clipped by 1 base and J by 3 bases; unmatched bases: 8. The CDR3 DNA follows: TGTGCCACCAGCAGAGTCCGTACAGGGGGGTACTACAATGAGCAGTTCTTC. Amino acids: CATSRVRTGGYYNEQFF.

The rearrangement links TRBV11-2 to TRBJ2-1; no firm D call. The CDR3 totals 16 residues. V was cut by 4 bases and J by 7 bases, with 20 bases left in between. Germline-derived CDR1 and CDR2 are SGHAT and FQNNGV. Written as DNA, the CDR3 is TGTGCCAGCAGCTCCTCCACTACCAACCTGAAGAATGAGCAGTTCTTC. Protein product: CASSSSTTNLKNEQFF.

The chain joins TRBV3-1 to TRBJ2-7; D perhaps matches TRBD2 (6 bases). The length of the CDR3 is 14 residues. V was trimmed by 4 bases and J by 0 bases, leaving 10 bases between them. Germline V gives CDR1 LGHDT, CDR2 YNNKEL (reference sequence). The CDR3 sequence: CASSLWRVSYEQYF. CDR3 bases: TGTGCCAGCAGCCTCTGGAGGGTCTCCTACGAGCAGTACTTC.

The table lists this clonotype with a few counts. V gene TRBV3-1 combines with J gene TRBJ2-7; D possibly corresponds to TRBD1 (6 bases). Germline V gene lookup returns CDR1 LGHDT and CDR2 YNNKEL (reference sequence). The CDR3 extends over 14 amino acids. V was clipped by 1 base and J by 1 base, with 8 bases between them. CDR3 in DNA: TGTGCCAGCAGCCAAGCAGGGGCATCCTACGAGCAGTACTTC. Translated: CASSQAGASYEQYF.

This clonotype was seen more than once but under ten times. This sequence joins TRBV29-1 and TRBJ2-2, with 12 bases fitting TRBD2. Germline loops: CDR1 SQVTM, CDR2 ANQGSEA. CDR3 length: 16 residues. V lost 4 bases, J lost 6 bases, and 9 bases stayed unmatched. The CDR3 bases are TGCAGCGTTGTAGGACCTAGCGGGAGGGCCTCCGGGGAGCTGTTTTTT. Its protein is CSVVGPSGRASGELFF.

This clonotype was detected a few times. J is TRBJ2-7 and V is TRBV10-3; D is undetermined. The V end lost 11 bases, the J end lost 1 base, and 21 bases lay between the germline ends. The CDR3 runs 15 residues. Germline lookup yields CDR1 ENHRY and CDR2 SYGVKD. The CDR3 nucleotides are TGTGCCCTACGATCGGGTGAAGCTAAATCCTACGAGCAGTACTTC. It specifies CALRSGEAKSYEQYF.

This clonotype has a handful of counts. The chain uses TRBV7-2 and TRBJ2-5; the match to TRBD1 covers 11 bases. Germline CDR1 is SGHTA and CDR2 is FQGNSA. The CDR3 extends over 15 amino acids. Trimming at V came to 5 bases and at J to 5 bases, leaving 7 bases not matched to a gene. The CDR3 here is CASSRTGGRMETQYF. In DNA, the CDR3 is TGTGCCAGCAGCAGGACAGGGGGCAGAATGGAGACCCAGTACTTC.